Below, one TCR beta chain is given with its context. Investigators isolated RNA and reverse transcribed it into cDNA to act as the sequencing template. Using immunoSEQ multiplex PCR, the repertoire was profiled, and TCRdb retains in-frame clones only, with some absent. The sample contains roughly 150,000 clones, 45% to 65% of which appear only once. The ends were cut back, 2 bases at V and 6 bases at J, with 12 bases in the middle. The CDR3 contains 14 residues. The germline V gene encodes CDR1 MNHEY and CDR2 SMNVEV (reference sequence). This specimen comes from a study of CD8+ T cells in alopecia areata. Study context: Treated patients' severity was scored by percentage of affected scalp area.

The treatment is: oral pan-JAK inhibitor, 5-10 mg twice daily. Peripheral blood and lesional scalp punch biopsies came from alopecia areata patients. This clonotype was obtained from a human donor with alopecia areata. V and J are TRBV27 and TRBJ2-3; no clear D gene. The source material was CD8+ T cells sorted from blood, sampled at week 4, from a patient treated with tofacitinib. The CDR3 DNA reads as TGTGCCAGCAGTTTAGGAAGACTGGGGGATACGCAGTATTTT. It translates to CASSLGRLGDTQYF.